This T cell receptor (beta chain) was captured in a study of vaccination and CD4 T cells after COVID-19 (dated by TCRdb to between 2020 and 2023). Describing the broader study: Every convalescent patient had a positive nasal swab PCR test for SARS-CoV-2, with mild disease in 9 or 10 patients and severe disease in one. The convalescent cohort included six males and four females, with two Hispanic individuals, seven Caucasians, two Asians and one multiracial person. Two doses of either the Pfizer-BioNTech BNT162b2 vaccine (n=8) or the Moderna mRNA-1273 vaccine (n=2) were administered to participants. Post-COVID blood samples from convalescent patients were collected a median of roughly 100 days after diagnosis, with a range of roughly 30 to 170 days. Post-vaccine blood samples were obtained a median of approximately 74 days after the second vaccine dose, with a range of roughly 14 to 241 days. Overlapping spike peptide pools from SARS-CoV-2 and from the common cold coronaviruses HCoV-NL63, HCoV-OC43 and HCoV-229E were used as culture stimuli. Control cultures used a CEFX viral epitope pool as positive control, an HIV-1 Nef peptide pool as negative control, or no peptide. The spike-specific CD4+ TCR repertoire was compared before and after mRNA vaccination in 10 COVID-19 convalescent patients and a handful of infection-naive healthy vaccine recipients. The investigation overall reported the following: Among convalescent patients, a median roughly 90% of the SARS-CoV-2-reactive clones seen after vaccination appeared only after vaccination, which suggests priming specific to the vaccine. The number of convalescent patients in the study was relatively small, and the study did not examine early timepoints following natural infection. The median number of SARS-CoV-2-reactive clonotypes rose from approximately 20 after infection to roughly 38 after vaccination, but the change was not significant. Of the vaccine-specific clones in convalescent patients, 304 of 307, or nearly all, reacted only to SARS-CoV-2 spike and did not cross-react with common cold coronaviruses.

The treatment or condition label here, explained by the study, means: 10-day PBMC culture with coronavirus spike peptide pools or control peptides (ViraFEST assay). The ViraFEST assay, used in the study, expanded antigen-specific T cells with peptide pools and then identified the expanded clonotypes through TCR sequencing. The convalescent patients' positive SARS-CoV-2 PCR tests fell between March and December 2020, which was before the Alpha, Beta and Delta variants emerged in the United States. Each well held about 2.2 million PBMCs cultured in IMDM containing approximately 5% human AB serum and approximately 9.8 IU/ml IL-2, with 10 ug/ml peptide pools added. On days 3 and 7, half of the culture medium was replaced with fresh IL-2-containing medium. Once the cells had been in culture for around ten days, the EasySep CD4+ T cell isolation kit was used to isolate CD4+ T cells by negative selection. Ficoll-Paque Plus gradient centrifugation was used to isolate PBMCs from whole blood, and the isolated PBMCs were then either used fresh or cryopreserved at -140C. Culture conditions were generally each tested in triplicate wells.

This clonotype was observed a few times. This receptor's antigen is unknown. Base qualities are not provided; no much larger clone lies one nucleotide away. Preparation of the library involved PCR. DNA from cultured CD4+ T cells underwent TCR sequencing with the Oncomine TCR Beta short-read assay at the Johns Hopkins FTIC core. The QIAamp micro DNA kit was used to extract genomic DNA from the cultured CD4+ T cells. Oncomine TCR Beta libraries made from cultured CD4+ T cells were pooled using unique dual indexes and sequenced on an Illumina iSeq 100. Turning to the authors' computational methods: Non-productive sequences were removed, and CDR3s not starting with C, not ending with F or W, or shorter than 7 amino acids were discarded. Antigen-specific clonotypes were identified using the MANAFEST web application through comparison of peptide-stimulated wells with reference and other culture wells. For a clone to be called positive, the clone needed an FDR below 0.05, an odds ratio above 5, and a productive frequency above 0.1% in at least two of three replicate wells. Cross-reactive clonotypes were defined as significantly expanded in both SARS-CoV-2 spike wells and at least one common cold coronavirus spike condition. Levenshtein distances (stringdist) and unrooted phylogenetic trees (ape) in R version 3.6.1 were used to assess CDR3 homology. TCRdb's own reprocessing of the public reads used fastp at Q25 and MiXCR and kept productive beta chains. Rows with a matching CDR3 protein are joined into one entry that keeps the most common DNA and genes. The V and J calls were determined by TCRdb, not by the authors. This sample comprises about 14,000 distinct CDR3 sequences, 55% to 70% of them detected only once. Jointly, the top ten make up 6.2% of the sample.

The sequence derives from a human donor who had recovered from COVID-19. The specimen sequenced was CD4+ T cells from blood, cultured in vitro.

The DNA reads as follows: TGTGCCAGCACCAGACAGAACACCGGGGAGCTGTTTTTT. The resulting protein is CASTRQNTGELFF. This chain is built from TRBV2 and TRBJ2-2; confidence is insufficient to name the D gene. Reading from cysteine to phenylalanine, the CDR3 counts 13 amino acids. The kept DNA is CDR3 alone, 39 bases in frame from the first base. V was cut back by 7 bases and J by 1 base, leaving a gap of 7 bases between them. CDR1 and CDR2, looked up from the germline V gene, are SNHLY and FYNNEI. When the CDR3 is completed using the reference TRBV2 and TRBJ2-2 genes on either side, the full variable domain is EPEVTQTPSHQVTQMGQEVILRCVPISNHLYFYWYRQILGQKVEFLVSFYNNEISEKSEIFDDQFSVERPDGSNFTLKIRSTKLEDSAMYFCASTRQNTGELFFGEGSRLTVL.